What follows are 26 T cell receptor beta chains derived from one specimen sequenced in a study of T cell clonotyping in hematopoietic cell transplantation. Here immunoSEQ multiplex PCR was the method, and the copy in TCRdb shows in-frame clones only, minus some. The table has more than 65,000 clones, around 94% seen once; the top ten hold around 1.5%. The sequencing sample was made of peripheral blood mononuclear cells. These receptors all stem from a man aged 45-65 years in good health. Some clones in this sample may be carry-over from other donors' samples.

The chain has TRBV2 and TRBJ1-2, with D unclear. This CDR3 is built from 12 residues. The V gene lost 7 bases and the J gene lost 6 bases, with 12 bases spanning the gap. Germline V CDR1 and CDR2: SNHLY, FYNNEI. This CDR3 is CASTTAWDGYTF. The CDR3 nucleotides read TGTGCCAGCACGACGGCGTGGGATGGCTACACCTTC.

J is TRBJ2-5 and V is TRBV29-1; D possibly uses TRBD1 or TRBD2 (7 bases each). V gave up 7 bases and J gave up 5 bases, with 17 bases separating them. Looked up from germline, CDR1 is SQVTM and CDR2 is ANQGSEA. The CDR3 loop spans 13 amino acids. CDR3 sequence reads: CSDQGGPGETQYF. CDR3 nucleotides: TGCAGCGACCAGGGGGGGCCAGGGGAGACCCAGTACTTC. Together with reference TRBV29-1 and TRBJ2-5, the CDR3 gives the full variable domain: SAVISQKPSRDICQRGTSLTIQCQVDSQVTMMFWYRQQPGQSLTLIATANQGSEATYESGFVIDKFPISRPNLTFSTLTVSNMSPEDSSIYLCSDQGGPGETQYFGPGTRLLVL.

This chain joins TRBV28 and TRBJ2-5; 7 bases match TRBD1. CDR1 MDHEN and CDR2 SYDVKM come from the germline V gene. The length of the CDR3 is 14 residues. Losses at the gene ends were 2 bases for V and 5 bases for J; bases not matched to a gene: 5. CDR3 sequence reads: CASSLQGVRETQYF. CDR3 DNA sequence: TGTGCCAGCAGTTTACAGGGGGTGAGGGAGACCCAGTACTTC.

The genes are TRBV9 and TRBJ2-5; TRBD2 aligns across 8 bases. Germline V CDR1 and CDR2: SGDLS, YYNGEE. V was clipped by 0 bases and J by 5 bases; unmatched bases: 6. The CDR3 has 15 amino acids. DNA of the CDR3: TGTGCCAGCAGCGTAGTCGGGGGGGATAAGGAGACCCAGTACTTC. Protein sequence: CASSVVGGDKETQYF.

This chain links TRBV11-1 with TRBJ2-3; D is uncertain. The CDR3 contains 15 residues. Germline V gives CDR1 SGHAT, CDR2 FQDESV (reference sequence). The V end lost 1 base, the J end lost 0 bases, and 8 bases lay between the germline ends. CDR3 sequence reads: CASSLGYSSTDTQYF. The CDR3 bases are TGTGCCAGCAGCTTAGGGTACAGCAGCACAGATACGCAGTATTTT.

This rearrangement joins TRBV6-6 to TRBJ2-7; the match to TRBD1 covers 7 bases. CDR3 length equals 16 residues. V shed 6 bases, J shed 0 bases, and the junction held 11 bases outside the gene matches. Looked up from germline, CDR1 is MNHNY and CDR2 is SVGAGI (reference sequence). The CDR3 here is CASSHGPGTASYEQYF. The CDR3 bases are TGTGCCAGCAGCCACGGGCCCGGGACAGCCTCCTACGAGCAGTACTTC.

V usage is TRBV27 and J usage is TRBJ1-1; the match to TRBD1 covers 10 bases. V lost 6 bases and J lost 7; bases outside the gene matches: 8. Germline V gene lookup returns CDR1 MNHEY and CDR2 SMNVEV (reference sequence). The CDR3 is made up of 14 amino acids. The CDR3 reads CASSRGDRGGEAFF. As DNA, the CDR3 is TGTGCCAGCAGCCGCGGGGACAGGGGCGGTGAAGCTTTCTTT.

CDR3 amino acids: CASRPGLGGTEAFF. The CDR3 DNA reads as TGTGCCAGCAGACCCGGCCTGGGGGGCACTGAAGCTTTCTTT. This rearrangement joins TRBV6-5 to TRBJ1-1; possibly TRBD1 for D (5 bases). The V end was cut by 6 bases, the J end by 4 bases, with 15 bases between. Germline values: CDR1 MNHEY, CDR2 SVGAGI. The CDR3 totals 14 residues.

For the CDR3, the DNA is TGTGCCAGCAGCTCCCGCATGAACACTGAAGCTTTCTTT. It translates to CASSSRMNTEAFF. The chain couples TRBV7-9 to TRBJ1-1, with D uncertain. The V gene lost 4 bases and the J gene lost 0 bases, with 6 bases spanning the gap. The CDR3 consists of 13 residues. The V gene's germline CDR1 is SEHNR and CDR2 FQNEAQ (reference sequence).

This chain uses TRBV27 with TRBJ1-6; D is possibly TRBD1 (5 bases). V was pared by 2 bases and J by 7 bases, with 12 bases between. Germline V gene data show CDR1 as MNHEY and CDR2 as SMNVEV (reference sequence). This CDR3 has 15 residues. The DNA for the CDR3 is TGTGCCAGCAGTTTACAGGGAGAGGTGAATTCACCCCTCCACTTT. Translated, it gives CASSLQGEVNSPLHF.

V gene TRBV27 combines with J gene TRBJ2-7; perhaps TRBD1 as D (6 bases). Germline V gene sequence: CDR1 MNHEY, CDR2 SMNVEV (reference sequence). Trimming took 5 bases from V and 2 from J, leaving 13 bases between them. The CDR3 covers 14 residues. The CDR3 coding sequence is TGTGCCAGCAGTCCCTCAGGGGACCCCTACGAGCAGTACTTC. As protein: CASSPSGDPYEQYF.

The chain joins TRBV5-1 to TRBJ1-4; the match to TRBD1 covers 9 bases. The germline V gene has CDR1 SGHRS and CDR2 YFSETQ. The junction had 3 bases not matched to a gene; V was cut back by 0 bases and J by 0 bases. This CDR3 region has 17 residues. The CDR3 sequence is CASSLGTGAATNEKLFF. Here the CDR3 DNA reads TGCGCCAGCAGCTTGGGGACAGGGGCTGCAACTAATGAAAAACTGTTTTTT.

This rearrangement joins TRBV2 to TRBJ2-5, with 8 bases matching TRBD2. The CDR3 runs 14 residues. The germline V gene encodes CDR1 SNHLY and CDR2 FYNNEI. J was trimmed by 4 bases and V by 0 bases; bases with no gene match: 1. The CDR3 nucleotides read TGTGCCAGCAGTGAAGCTACTAGCGGAGAGACCCAGTACTTC. It is translated as CASSEATSGETQYF.

The V and J genes are TRBV30 and TRBJ1-2, with a possible D match to TRBD1 (5 bases). Germline assignment: CDR1 GTSNPN and CDR2 SVGIG (reference sequence). The CDR3 extends over 12 amino acids. Trimming shortened V by 4 bases and J by 7 bases, and 13 bases separated the two germline ends. In DNA form, the CDR3 reads TGTGCCTGGAAGCCGGGGCCAGGTGGCTACACCTTC. Its translation: CAWKPGPGGYTF.

This chain connects TRBV9 to TRBJ1-6; D unclear. V gave up 3 bases and J gave up 10 bases, with 14 bases separating them. Germline V gene lookup returns CDR1 SGDLS and CDR2 YYNGEE. CDR3 length: 14 amino acids. The CDR3 bases are TGTGCCAGCAGCGCGGAGGAAACGGACTCACCCCTCCACTTT. Protein product: CASSAEETDSPLHF.

The count of this clone is one. The chain joins TRBV9 to TRBJ1-1, with unresolved D. The V gene lost 2 bases and the J gene lost 4 bases, with 15 bases spanning the gap. CDR3 size: 15 residues. CDR1 is SGDLS, CDR2 YYNGEE, per germline. The CDR3 sequence is CASSVISSGVTEAFF. In nucleotides, the CDR3 is TGTGCCAGCAGCGTTATCTCCAGTGGGGTCACTGAAGCTTTCTTT.

This chain links TRBV28 with TRBJ2-7; tentative D call: TRBD2 (5 bases). V was cut by 5 bases and J by 3 bases, with 11 bases left in between. The CDR3 covers 13 residues. Per the germline V gene, CDR1 is MDHEN and CDR2 is SYDVKM. CDR3 region: CASSPLGVYEQYF. The CDR3 DNA reads as TGTGCCAGCAGTCCCCTCGGGGTCTACGAGCAGTACTTC.

V gene TRBV6-5 combines with J gene TRBJ2-7, with D possibly TRBD1 on 5 matching bases. This CDR3 is 14 amino acids long. V was cut by 0 bases and J by 3 bases, with 9 bases left in between. Germline V gives CDR1 MNHEY, CDR2 SVGAGI. CDR3 sequence reads: CASSYSQGLYEQYF. CDR3 in DNA: TGTGCCAGCAGTTACTCCCAGGGCCTCTACGAGCAGTACTTC.

This chain joins TRBV5-6 and TRBJ1-3; 8 bases are a match to TRBD1. CDR3 length: 14 amino acids. V shed 4 bases and J 3 bases; nucleotides not matched to a gene: 3. Germline values: CDR1 SGHDT, CDR2 YYEEEE. CDR3 region: CASSAGGRGNTIYF. CDR3 nucleotides: TGTGCCAGCAGCGCAGGGGGCCGTGGAAACACCATATATTTT. Full variable domain (outside the CDR3, taken from reference TRBV5-6 and TRBJ1-3): DAGVTQSPTHLIKTRGQQVTLRCSPKSGHDTVSWYQQALGQGPQFIFQYYEEEERQRGNFPDRFSGHQFPNYSSELNVNALLLGDSALYLCASSAGGRGNTIYFGEGSWLTVV.

This chain joins TRBV9 and TRBJ2-1; D unclear. V lost 4 bases to trimming and J lost 8 bases, with 10 bases between them. The CDR3 covers 12 residues. Germline CDR1 is SGDLS and CDR2 is YYNGEE. In DNA form, the CDR3 reads TGTGCCAGCAGCCTTGTCCCCCATGAGCAGTTCTTC. Translating gives CASSLVPHEQFF.

The chain combines TRBV7-3 with TRBJ2-5, with D hard to call. Trimming took 2 bases from V and 2 from J, leaving 12 bases between them. CDR3 size: 15 residues. CDR1 is SGHTA and CDR2 is FQGTGA in the germline V gene. The CDR3 DNA sequence: TGTGCCAGCAGCTTAGTTGGTGTGGGGCAAGAGACCCAGTACTTC. Protein product: CASSLVGVGQETQYF.

The chain employs TRBV5-1 and TRBJ2-2; D may be TRBD1 (5 bases). The CDR3 is 14 amino acids. The germline V gene encodes CDR1 SGHRS and CDR2 YFSETQ. Trimming took 2 bases from V and 1 from J, leaving 6 bases between them. The CDR3 loop reads CASSLQENTGELFF. Written as DNA, the CDR3 is TGCGCCAGCAGCTTACAGGAGAACACCGGGGAGCTGTTTTTT.

This clone was recorded only once. This sequence joins TRBV28 and TRBJ2-7, with 8 bases matching TRBD2. Germline CDR1 reads MDHEN; CDR2 reads SYDVKM. Losses at the gene ends were 1 base for V and 2 bases for J; bases not matched to a gene: 4. The CDR3 extends over 15 amino acids. CDR3 bases: TGTGCCAGCAGTTTATCCCCCGGGGGGGCCTACGAGCAGTACTTC. Translated, it gives CASSLSPGGAYEQYF.

CDR3 coding DNA: TGTGCCAGCAGCCAGGGTCCGACTAGCGGAGACTACGAGCAGTACTTC. As protein: CASSQGPTSGDYEQYF. The chain employs TRBV7-9 and TRBJ2-7; 9 positions match TRBD2. CDR3 length equals 16 residues. In germline, CDR1 is SEHNR, CDR2 FQNEAQ (reference sequence). V dropped 5 bases and J dropped 3; count of bases not matched to a gene: 11.

The chain is built from TRBV30 and TRBJ2-7; possibly TRBD2 for D (6 bases). Looked up from germline, CDR1 is GTSNPN and CDR2 is SVGIG (reference sequence). The CDR3 loop spans 14 amino acids. V lost 3 bases, J lost 3 bases, and 15 bases lay in between. The DNA of the CDR3 is TGTGCCTGGAGCGTTGGGGGAGGTATCTACGAGCAGTACTTC. This gives the protein CAWSVGGGIYEQYF.

The chain combines TRBV4-1 with TRBJ2-3, with 11 bases matching TRBD2. J was trimmed by 4 bases and V by 0 bases; bases with no gene match: 6. The CDR3 totals 17 residues. Germline CDR1 and CDR2: MGHRA and YSYEKL. The CDR3 nucleotides are TGCGCCAGCAGCCAAGAGATGACTAGCGGGGCGGCAGATACGCAGTATTTT. It encodes CASSQEMTSGAADTQYF.